Shown below are 21 T cell receptor beta chains from a single sample sequenced in a study of blood T cell repertoires in COVID-19. Assay: immunoSEQ multiplex PCR; the TCRdb copy retains only in-frame clones and omits some. The profile shows 90,000 to 100,000 clones, approximately 91% of them singletons. The sample was peripheral blood. Receptors were obtained from a man aged 55 to 70 with COVID-19, enrolled during active disease.

This rearrangement joins TRBV10-1 to TRBJ2-3, with TRBD2 identical over 10 bases. With V trimmed by 5 bases and J by 1 base, 3 bases remained unmatched. This CDR3 has 15 residues. Germline lookup yields CDR1 WNHNN and CDR2 SYGVQD (reference sequence). CDR3 sequence (DNA): TGCGCCAGCAGTCCTAGCGGGAGAGGCACAGATACGCAGTATTTT. Protein product: CASSPSGRGTDTQYF.

This clone has a handful of counts. V usage is TRBV4-3 and J usage is TRBJ2-7; tentatively, D is TRBD1 (6 bases). The CDR3 spans 16 residues. Trimming took 1 base from V and 0 from J, leaving 13 bases between them. Germline assignment: CDR1 LGHNA and CDR2 YSLEER. The CDR3 nucleotides are TGCGCCAGCAGCCAAGGGGGGACATACAGCTCCTACGAGCAGTACTTC. Translated: CASSQGGTYSSYEQYF.

The chain has TRBV15 and TRBJ2-3, with D tentatively TRBD1 (6 bases). This CDR3 has 16 residues. Germline V gives CDR1 LNHNV, CDR2 YYDKDF (reference sequence). V dropped 0 bases and J dropped 0 bases, with 10 bases sitting between them. The CDR3 nucleotides are TGTGCCACCAGCAGAGACCGACAGGCAAGCACAGATACGCAGTATTTT. Encoded protein: CATSRDRQASTDTQYF.

The chain has TRBV5-8 and TRBJ1-1; TRBD1 matches at 7 bases. The J segment lost 6 bases and the V segment lost 5 bases, leaving 13 bases of the junction unmatched. Germline-derived CDR1 and CDR2 are SGHTS and YDEGEE. The CDR3 sequence is 15 residues long. The chain's CDR3 is CASRQQGVFYAEAFF. The CDR3 bases are TGTGCCAGCAGACAGCAGGGGGTTTTCTACGCTGAAGCTTTCTTT. Full variable domain (rest looked up from reference TRBV5-8 and TRBJ1-1): EAGVTQSPTHLIKTRGQQATLRCSPISGHTSVYWYQQALGLGLQFLLWYDEGEERNRGNFPPRFSGRQFPNYSSELNVNALELEDSALYLCASRQQGVFYAEAFFGQGTRLTVV.

The chain joins TRBV5-1 to TRBJ2-1; 10 bases are a match to TRBD2. Trimming cost V 4 bases and J 8 bases; bases outside gene matches: 6. The CDR3 spans 14 residues. Per the germline V gene, CDR1 is SGHRS and CDR2 is YFSETQ. In DNA form, the CDR3 reads TGCGCCAGCAGCAGTACCGGGACTAGCGATGAGCAGTTCTTC. It is translated as CASSSTGTSDEQFF.

This rearrangement joins TRBV2 to TRBJ1-2; 8 bases match TRBD1. The CDR3 consists of 12 residues. J was trimmed by 6 bases and V by 6 bases; bases with no gene match: 3. Per germline, CDR1 SNHLY and CDR2 FYNNEI. CDR3 amino acids: CASRGTGDGYTF. The CDR3 DNA follows: TGTGCCAGCAGGGGGACAGGTGATGGCTACACCTTC.

Comment on this clone: No conserved phenylalanine or tryptophan ends this CDR3, so it is likely a read error. Because the CDR3's place on the DNA is in doubt, the DNA is left out and the CDR3 is given as listed by TCRdb. This chain connects TRBV10-3 to TRBJ2-7; the table gives TRBD2 as D, unverified against the DNA. Inclusive of both ends, the CDR3 amounts to 11 amino acids. The germline gives CDR1 ENHRY, CDR2 SYGVKD. The CDR3 sequence is CAISDGGPLWI.

This chain uses TRBV2 with TRBJ1-1; TRBD1 agrees at 9 bases. This CDR3 has 13 amino acids. Germline trimming cut 4 bases from V and 4 bases from J; bases unmatched to any gene: 1. CDR1 and CDR2 (germline): SNHLY, FYNNEI. The CDR3 loop reads CASSADRGTEAFF. CDR3 sequence (DNA): TGTGCCAGCAGTGCGGACAGGGGCACTGAAGCTTTCTTT.

V gene TRBV11-3 combines with J gene TRBJ1-2; 7 bases are shared with TRBD1. CDR1 SGHNT and CDR2 YENEEA come from the germline V gene. The V gene end was trimmed by 5 bases and the J gene end by 5 bases; junction bases not matched to a gene: 11. CDR3 length: 15 amino acids. The CDR3: CASSPRQGERYGYTF. The CDR3 DNA is TGTGCCAGCAGCCCCCGACAGGGCGAAAGATATGGCTACACCTTC.

Only one count was recorded for this clone. The rearrangement links TRBV27 to TRBJ2-2; D unresolved. The length of the CDR3 is 14 residues. The ends were cut back, 3 bases at V and 8 bases at J, with 13 bases in the middle. CDR1 is MNHEY, CDR2 SMNVEV, per germline (reference sequence). Written as DNA, the CDR3 is TGTGCCAGCAGTTTTTCCAATAGTGGTGGGGAGCTGTTTTTT. It is translated as CASSFSNSGGELFF.

This clone was observed a few times. This CDR3 is also generated by other DNA sequences in the sample. V gene TRBV24-1 combines with J gene TRBJ2-1, with TRBD2 matching over 10 bases. CDR1 is KGHDR and CDR2 is SFDVKD in the germline V gene. Trimming at V came to 3 bases and at J to 7 bases, leaving 5 bases not matched to a gene. The CDR3 is made up of 15 amino acids. In DNA, the CDR3 is TGTGCCACCAGTGATCCTAGCGGGAGTAGGAATGAGCAGTTCTTC. Its protein product is CATSDPSGSRNEQFF.

The chain uses TRBV4-1 and TRBJ2-2; 8 bases map to TRBD2. The length of the CDR3 is 17 residues. Per the germline V gene, CDR1 is MGHRA and CDR2 is YSYEKL. The ends lost 5 bases at V and 4 bases at J; junction bases unmatched: 12. CDR3 DNA sequence: TGCGCCAGCAGCTATTGGGGTAGCGGGACCTTCACCGGGGAGCTGTTTTTT. As protein: CASSYWGSGTFTGELFF.

V and J are TRBV7-9 and TRBJ2-7, with a weak D call TRBD2 (7 bases). The V gene's germline CDR1 is SEHNR and CDR2 FQNEAQ (reference sequence). Trimming stripped 5 bases from V and 3 bases from J, with 14 bases between. The CDR3 is made up of 14 amino acids. CDR3 DNA sequence: TGTGCCAGCAGCATGAACAGGGAGGGCTACGAGCAGTACTTC. Amino acids: CASSMNREGYEQYF.

The chain links TRBV6-1 to TRBJ2-7, with D possibly matching TRBD1 (5 bases). Germline CDR1 and CDR2: MNHNS and SASEGT. Deletions cut 1 base from V and 4 bases from J, with 11 bases between. CDR3 length: 14 amino acids. CDR3 sequence (DNA): TGTGCCAGCAGTGAAGTGGCAGGGAAATACGAGCAGTACTTC. Translation gives CASSEVAGKYEQYF.

This chain joins TRBV9 and TRBJ1-2; no firm D call. From germline, CDR1 is SGDLS and CDR2 YYNGEE. Deletions cut 5 bases from V and 4 bases from J, with 15 bases between. This CDR3 has 14 amino acids. CDR3: CASSGSRTFYGYTF. The CDR3, as DNA: TGTGCCAGCAGTGGGAGCAGGACTTTCTATGGCTACACCTTC.

The count of this clone is one. The chain employs TRBV6-1 and TRBJ1-4; 10 bases are shared with TRBD1. Germline lookup yields CDR1 MNHNS and CDR2 SASEGT. V lost 1 base to trimming and J lost 2 bases; unmatched junction nucleotides: 13. CDR3 length: 20 amino acids. The CDR3 is CASSEVPEWGTGATNEKLFF. The DNA of the CDR3 is TGTGCCAGCAGTGAAGTACCGGAGTGGGGGACAGGGGCGACTAATGAAAAACTGTTTTTT.

The rearrangement uses TRBV27 and TRBJ1-5; possibly TRBD1 for D (6 bases). CDR3 length equals 15 residues. Germline values: CDR1 MNHEY, CDR2 SMNVEV (reference sequence). V was trimmed by 6 bases and J by 1 base, leaving 13 bases between them. The CDR3 protein is CASSWAGESNQPQHF. DNA for the CDR3: TGTGCCAGCAGCTGGGCAGGGGAAAGCAATCAGCCCCAGCATTTT.

The V call is TRBV7-9, the J call TRBJ2-2, with a tentative D call TRBD1 (6 bases). Germline CDR1 reads SEHNR; CDR2 reads FQNEAQ (reference sequence). Trimming took off 5 bases at V and 6 bases at J, with 10 bases between the two ends. This CDR3 has 13 residues. The CDR3 DNA reads TGTGCCAGCAGCCCCCAGGGGCCCGGGGAGCTGTTTTTT. Protein: CASSPQGPGELFF.

The rearrangement links TRBV6-2 or TRBV6-3 to TRBJ2-2; 10 bases are shared with TRBD2. This CDR3 has 17 residues. Germline V gives CDR1 MNHEY, CDR2 SVGEGT. Trimming at V came to 2 bases and at J to 6 bases, leaving 9 bases not matched to a gene. The CDR3, as DNA: TGTGCCAGCAGTTACCCTAGCGGGAGAGTGCGTGCCGGGGAGCTGTTTTTT. Residues: CASSYPSGRVRAGELFF.

J is TRBJ2-7 and V is TRBV2; 14 bases match TRBD2. V was clipped by 7 bases and J by 8 bases; unmatched bases: 10. The CDR3 extends over 15 amino acids. Germline CDR1 is SNHLY and CDR2 is FYNNEI. In DNA, the CDR3 is TGTGCCAGCAAGGGTAAGACTAGCGGGAGGGCACAGCAGTACTTC. Translated: CASKGKTSGRAQQYF.

This clone was seen a single time. The V gene is TRBV10-2, the J gene TRBJ2-2; 8 bases map to TRBD2. The CDR3 sequence is 14 residues long. J gave up 4 bases and V 8 bases, and 6 bases lay outside the gene matches. Germline CDR1 is WSHSY and CDR2 is SAAADI. The CDR3 DNA follows: TGCGCCAGCTCGAGCGGGGGCTTCACCGGGGAGCTGTTTTTT. Translating it yields CASSSGGFTGELFF.